This TCR beta chain is drawn from a study of cytomegalovirus exposure and HLA in healthy donors. Using immunoSEQ multiplex PCR, the repertoire was profiled, and TCRdb retains in-frame clones only, with some absent. The table has 220,000 or so clones, over 80% seen once; the top ten hold around 5.6%. The approximately 120-subject validation cohort, separate from the roughly 670-subject first cohort, included the donors. J gave up 2 bases and V 3 bases, and 9 bases lay outside the gene matches. The germline V gene encodes CDR1 MNHEY and CDR2 SMNVEV (reference sequence). The length of the CDR3 is 16 residues.

This chain uses TRBV27 with TRBJ1-1; 7 positions match TRBD1. The material sequenced was PBMCs. The source is a young woman in good health and CMV-seronegative. Here the CDR3 DNA reads TGTGCCAGCAGTTTTAGGCAGGGGGGCTCCAACACTGAAGCTTTCTTT. The encoded protein is CASSFRQGGSNTEAFF.